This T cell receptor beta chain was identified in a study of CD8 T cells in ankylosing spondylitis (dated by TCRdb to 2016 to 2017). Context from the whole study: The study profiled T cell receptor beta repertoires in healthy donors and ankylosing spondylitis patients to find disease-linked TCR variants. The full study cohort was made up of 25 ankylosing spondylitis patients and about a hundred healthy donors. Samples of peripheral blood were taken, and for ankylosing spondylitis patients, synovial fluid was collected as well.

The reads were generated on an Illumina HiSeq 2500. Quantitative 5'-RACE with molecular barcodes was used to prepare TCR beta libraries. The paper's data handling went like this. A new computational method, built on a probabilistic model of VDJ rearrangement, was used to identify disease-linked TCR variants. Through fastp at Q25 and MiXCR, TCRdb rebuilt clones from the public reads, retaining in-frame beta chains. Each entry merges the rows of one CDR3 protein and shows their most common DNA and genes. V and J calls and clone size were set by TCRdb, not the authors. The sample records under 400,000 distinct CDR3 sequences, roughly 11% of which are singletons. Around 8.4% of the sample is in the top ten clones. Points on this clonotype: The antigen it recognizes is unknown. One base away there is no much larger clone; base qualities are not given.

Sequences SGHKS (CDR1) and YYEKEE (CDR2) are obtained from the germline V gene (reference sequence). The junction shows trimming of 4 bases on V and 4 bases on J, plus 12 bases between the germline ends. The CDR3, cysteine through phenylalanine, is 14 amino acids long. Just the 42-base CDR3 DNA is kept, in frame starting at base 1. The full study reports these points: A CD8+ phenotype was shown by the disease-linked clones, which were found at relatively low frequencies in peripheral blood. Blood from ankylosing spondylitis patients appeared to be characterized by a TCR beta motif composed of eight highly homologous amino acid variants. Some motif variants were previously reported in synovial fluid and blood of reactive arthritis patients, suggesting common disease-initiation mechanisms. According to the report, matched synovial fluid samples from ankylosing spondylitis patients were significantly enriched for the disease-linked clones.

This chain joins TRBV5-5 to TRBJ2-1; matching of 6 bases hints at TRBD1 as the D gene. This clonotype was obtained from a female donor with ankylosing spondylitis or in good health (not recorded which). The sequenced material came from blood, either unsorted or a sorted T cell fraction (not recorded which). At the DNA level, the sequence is TGTGCCAGCAGCGCCCGGACAGATTACAATGAGCAGTTCTTC. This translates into CASSARTDYNEQFF.